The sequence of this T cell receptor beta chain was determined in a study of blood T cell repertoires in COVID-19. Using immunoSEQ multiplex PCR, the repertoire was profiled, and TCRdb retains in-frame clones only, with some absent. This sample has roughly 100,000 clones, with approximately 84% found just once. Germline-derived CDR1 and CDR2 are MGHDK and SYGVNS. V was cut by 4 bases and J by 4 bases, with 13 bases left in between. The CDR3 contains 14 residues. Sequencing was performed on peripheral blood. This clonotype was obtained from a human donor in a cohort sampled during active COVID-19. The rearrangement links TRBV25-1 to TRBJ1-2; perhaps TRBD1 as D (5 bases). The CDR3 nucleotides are TGTGCCAGCAGTGTGGGCCAGGGCAGCTATGGCTACACCTTC. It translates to CASSVGQGSYGYTF.